The rows below give T cell receptor beta chains drawn from one sample of a study of cytomegalovirus exposure and HLA in healthy donors. TCRdb's copy holds only in-frame clones and misses some; the assay was immunoSEQ multiplex PCR. Altogether about 160,000 clones are present, under 80% being singletons, with the ten largest covering under 1.5%. Sequenced input: PBMCs. All receptors come from a woman aged 30 to 39 in good health and CMV-seronegative. Each CDR3 is given with its conserved first and last residue. The D gene is left open where the match is weak. For some rows the clone size is stated as once, few or many, or as a class when expanded; others skip it.

J | V | D | size | CDR3 | DNA
TRBJ2-1 | TRBV11-2 | TRBD2 | . | CASSLIGGTSVAGEQFF | TGTGCCAGCAGCTTAATCGGCGGGACTAGCGTAGCAGGGGAGCAGTTCTTC
TRBJ2-5 | TRBV6-1 | TRBD1 | . | CASREMTGQETQYF | TGTGCCAGCAGAGAAATGACAGGGCAAGAGACCCAGTACTTC
TRBJ2-6 | TRBV18 | TRBD1 | . | CASSLFQGADGANVLTF | TGTGCCAGCTCACTTTTCCAGGGGGCGGATGGGGCCAACGTCCTGACTTTC
TRBJ1-4 | TRBV5-1 | . | . | CASSLEPGLNEKLFF | TGCGCCAGCAGCTTGGAGCCAGGGCTCAATGAAAAACTGTTTTTT
TRBJ2-6 | TRBV5-4 | . | . | CASSLSRGAGANVLTF | TGTGCCAGCAGCTTGTCCAGGGGCGCTGGGGCCAACGTCCTGACTTTC
TRBJ1-1 | TRBV11-3 | . | . | CASSLQGGDTEAFF | TGTGCCAGCAGCTTACAGGGTGGTGACACTGAAGCTTTCTTT
TRBJ1-1 | TRBV15 | . | . | CATSIPTTGNTEAFF | TGTGCCACCAGCATTCCGACCACAGGGAACACTGAAGCTTTCTTT
TRBJ1-5 | TRBV7-9 | . | . | CASSSNSNQPQHF | TGTGCCAGCAGCTCCAATAGCAATCAGCCCCAGCATTTT
TRBJ2-5 | TRBV10-3 | TRBD2 | . | CAISPGTSGGAETQYF | TGTGCCATCAGCCCTGGGACTAGCGGGGGGGCAGAGACCCAGTACTTC
TRBJ1-5 | TRBV19 | . | . | CASSSPILGSNQPQHF | TGTGCCAGTAGCTCTCCGATACTTGGTAGCAATCAGCCCCAGCATTTT
TRBJ1-5 | TRBV7-8 | . | . | CASSLVGGTSNQPQHF | TGTGCCAGCAGCTTAGTTGGGGGCACGAGCAATCAGCCCCAGCATTTT
TRBJ1-3 | TRBV5-4 | . | few | CASSSPGGAVHGNTIYF | TGTGCCAGCAGCTCCCCTGGCGGGGCAGTGCATGGAAACACCATATATTTT
TRBJ1-1 | TRBV27 | . | . | CASSLGPGTQLTEAFF | TGTGCCAGCAGTTTAGGACCCGGGACACAACTTACTGAAGCTTTCTTT
TRBJ2-2 | TRBV5-1 | TRBD2 | few | CASSVGGAGSTGELFF | TGCGCCAGCAGCGTCGGGGGGGCCGGGAGTACCGGGGAGCTGTTTTTT
TRBJ1-1 | TRBV29-1 | TRBD1 | few | CSDGQGGGTEAFF | TGCAGCGACGGACAGGGAGGTGGCACTGAAGCTTTCTTC
TRBJ1-1 | TRBV5-1 | . | once | CASSLGQGITEAFF | TGCGCCAGCAGCTTGGGGCAGGGGATCACTGAAGCTTTCTTT
TRBJ1-1 | TRBV18 | . | few | CASSPTGNTEAFF | TGTGCCAGCTCACCTACGGGGAACACTGAAGCTTTCTTT
TRBJ2-7 | TRBV5-4 | TRBD1 | . | CASSSRTGYHEQYF | TGTGCCAGCAGCTCTCGGACAGGGTATCACGAGCAGTACTTC
TRBJ1-5 | TRBV19 | . | once | CASSLLRGMPQHF | TGTGCCAGTAGTCTCTTAAGGGGGATGCCCCAGCATTTT
TRBJ2-3 | TRBV14 | . | . | CASSQEVTGHTDTQYF | TGTGCCAGCAGCCAAGAGGTGACAGGTCACACAGATACGCAGTATTTT
TRBJ1-4 | TRBV30 | . | . | CAWSLGEKLFF | TGTGCCTGGAGTCTAGGAGAAAAACTGTTTTTT
TRBJ1-2 | TRBV6-5 | . | . | CVSMGTGRVWGYTF | TGTGTCAGCATGGGAACAGGGAGAGTGTGGGGCTACACCTTC
TRBJ2-3 | TRBV10-3 | . | few | CAIRTGRTDTQYF | TGTGCCATCAGGACTGGAAGAACAGATACGCAGTATTTT
TRBJ2-5 | TRBV10-3 | TRBD2 | . | CAISEPGLGGRQYF | TGTGCCATCAGTGAGCCCGGACTAGGAGGTAGGCAGTACTTC
TRBJ1-2 | TRBV5-4 | . | . | CASSLAGGQIPYGYTF | TGTGCCAGCAGCTTGGCCGGCGGACAAATTCCCTATGGCTACACCTTC
TRBJ2-7 | TRBV30 | . | . | CAWGGDKSYEQYF | TGTGCCTGGGGGGGGGACAAGAGCTACGAGCAGTACTTC
TRBJ1-1 | TRBV7-9 | . | . | CASILLPDTEAFF | TGTGCCAGCATCCTCCTTCCTGACACTGAAGCTTTCTTT
TRBJ1-5 | TRBV5-4 | TRBD1 | . | CASSTQGGGNQPQHF | TGTGCCAGCAGCACACAGGGGGGAGGCAATCAGCCCCAGCATTTT
TRBJ1-5 | TRBV9 | TRBD1 | . | CASSVGSDRRQPQHF | TGTGCCAGCAGTGTTGGATCGGACAGGAGGCAGCCCCAGCATTTT
TRBJ2-5 | TRBV10-3 | . | . | CATRAAPEETQYF | TGTGCGACCAGGGCGGCACCTGAAGAGACCCAGTACTTC
TRBJ1-2 | TRBV5-1 | TRBD1 | . | CASSATGTYGYTF | TGCGCCAGCAGCGCGACAGGGACCTATGGCTACACCTTC
TRBJ1-5 | TRBV7-9 | . | . | CASSLVTGPPGPQHF | TGTGCCAGCAGCTTAGTAACAGGGCCTCCAGGGCCCCAGCATTTT
TRBJ2-2 | TRBV19 | . | once | CASSLTPGTGELFF | TGTGCCAGTAGTCTTACCCCGGGCACCGGGGAGCTGTTTTTT
TRBJ1-1 | TRBV18 | . | . | CASSTLAGSMNTEAFF | TGTGCCAGCTCAACCCTGGCAGGCTCCATGAACACTGAAGCTTTCTTT
TRBJ1-2 | TRBV5-1 | TRBD1 | . | CASSSVPGQDGYTF | TGCGCCAGCAGCTCCGTCCCGGGACAGGATGGCTACACCTTC
TRBJ2-1 | TRBV2 | . | . | CASTLPWTLGNEQFF | TGTGCCAGTACCCTCCCTTGGACACTGGGTAATGAGCAGTTCTTC
TRBJ2-5 | TRBV15 | . | . | CATSRDRLQETQYF | TGTGCCACCAGCAGAGATCGTCTTCAAGAGACCCAGTACTTC
TRBJ1-2 | TRBV19 | TRBD1 | once | CASSTGFGLNYGYTF | TGTGCCAGTTCGACAGGGTTCGGGCTTAACTATGGCTACACCTTC
TRBJ2-3 | TRBV10-3 | TRBD2 | . | CATGTSGGALTDTQYF | TGTGCCACCGGGACTAGCGGGGGAGCCCTCACAGATACGCAGTATTTT
TRBJ2-1 | TRBV5-1 | . | . | CASSLALNEQFF | TGCGCCAGCAGCTTGGCCCTCAATGAGCAGTTCTTC
TRBJ1-1 | TRBV6-6 | . | . | CASSDQGALRAFF | TGTGCCAGCAGTGACCAAGGGGCGCTAAGAGCTTTCTTT
TRBJ2-7 | TRBV2 | TRBD1 | once | CASRAGTVPAYEQYF | TGTGCCAGCAGAGCCGGGACAGTTCCTGCCTACGAGCAGTACTTC